The clone carrying this T cell receptor beta chain was counted at least ten times. TCR beta CDR3 regions were amplified from RNA transcripts. The TCR CDR3 first-round RT-PCR relied on the HTBI primer set. TCRdb analysed the multiplex PCR reads with MiXCR anew, one entry per CDR3 protein. The sample comprises approximately 380,000 distinct CDR3 sequences, over 12% of which are singletons, and 25% to 30% rests with the top ten. The data were obtained in a study of T cells in Graves' hyperthyroidism and ophthalmopathy. Trimming took off 5 bases at V and 10 bases at J, with 9 bases between the two ends. The CDR3 runs 11 residues.

Sequencing was performed on blood. This chain uses TRBV12-3 or TRBV12-4 with TRBJ2-1, with D perhaps given as TRBD1 or TRBD2 (6 bases each). The receptor was isolated from a man aged 45-65 years with Graves' ophthalmopathy. The CDR3 protein is CASSGGQEQFF. CDR3 sequence (DNA): TGTGCCAGCAGTGGGGGGCAAGAGCAGTTCTTC.